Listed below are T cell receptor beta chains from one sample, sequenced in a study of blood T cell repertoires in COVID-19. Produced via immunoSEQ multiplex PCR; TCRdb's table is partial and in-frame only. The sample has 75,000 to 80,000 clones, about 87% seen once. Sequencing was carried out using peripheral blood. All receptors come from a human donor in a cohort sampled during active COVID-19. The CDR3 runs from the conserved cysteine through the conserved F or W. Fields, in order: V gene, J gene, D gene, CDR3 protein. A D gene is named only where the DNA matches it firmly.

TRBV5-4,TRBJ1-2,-,CASSLQEQGYTF
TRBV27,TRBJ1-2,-,CASSLGKAGNYGYTF
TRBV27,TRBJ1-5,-,CASSYGSNQPQHF
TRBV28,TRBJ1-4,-,CASSLKGVDEKLFF
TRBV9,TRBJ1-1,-,CASSFQGGTEAFF
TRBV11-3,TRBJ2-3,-,CASSPGGGGDTQYF
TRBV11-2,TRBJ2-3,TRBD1,CASSLRKLAWTGARDTQYF
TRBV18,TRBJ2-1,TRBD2,CASSLGLVDEQFF
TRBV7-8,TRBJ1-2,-,CASSLVGGAFNYGYTF
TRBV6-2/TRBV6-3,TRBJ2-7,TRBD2,CASSFARGGTYEQYF
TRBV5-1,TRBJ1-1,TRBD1,CASSDGQGVNTEAFF
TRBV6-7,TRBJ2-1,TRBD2,CASTPGSGGLQGSYNEQFF
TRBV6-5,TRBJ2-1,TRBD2,CASSYGGRYNEQFF
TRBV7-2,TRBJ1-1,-,CASSLSPQGIAEAFF
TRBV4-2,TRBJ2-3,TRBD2,CASSQSSGGGTSTDTQYF
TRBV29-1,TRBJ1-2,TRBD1,CSTDRDHSNYGYTF
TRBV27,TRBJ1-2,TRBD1,CASSPRDRVAPSYTF
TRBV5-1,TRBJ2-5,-,CASSLGGQETQYF
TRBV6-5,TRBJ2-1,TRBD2,CASPSLAGVSDEQFF
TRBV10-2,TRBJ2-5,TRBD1,CASSAGQIQETQYF
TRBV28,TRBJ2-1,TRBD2,CASSLGREGNEQFF
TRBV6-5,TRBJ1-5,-,CASSSGGDQPQHF
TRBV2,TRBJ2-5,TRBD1,CASSDRGRYQETQYF
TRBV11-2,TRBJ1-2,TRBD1,CASSLSHTGGNYGYTF
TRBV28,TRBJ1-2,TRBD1,CASSTQGAPNYGYTF
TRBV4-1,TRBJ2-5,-,CASSLTGETQYF
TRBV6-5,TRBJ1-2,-,CASTQNANYGYTF
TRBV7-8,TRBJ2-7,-,CASSSRRPRGNEQYF
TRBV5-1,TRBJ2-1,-,CASSLYRRGNNEQFF
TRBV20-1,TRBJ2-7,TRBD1,CSATDRGENSSYEQYF
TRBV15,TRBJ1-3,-,CATSTGNTIYF
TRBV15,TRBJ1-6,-,CATGGENSPLHF